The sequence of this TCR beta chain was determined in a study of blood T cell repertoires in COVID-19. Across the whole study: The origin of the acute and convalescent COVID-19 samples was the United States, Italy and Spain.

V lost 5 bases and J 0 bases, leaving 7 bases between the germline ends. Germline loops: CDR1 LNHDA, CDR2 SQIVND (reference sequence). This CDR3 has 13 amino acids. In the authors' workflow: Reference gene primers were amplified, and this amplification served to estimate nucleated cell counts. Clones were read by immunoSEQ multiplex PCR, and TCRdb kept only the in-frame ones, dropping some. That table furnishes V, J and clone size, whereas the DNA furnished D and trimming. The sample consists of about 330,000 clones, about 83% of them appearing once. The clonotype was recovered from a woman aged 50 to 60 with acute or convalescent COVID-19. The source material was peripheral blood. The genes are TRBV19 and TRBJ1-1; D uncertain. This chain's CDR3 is CASSFQVNTEAFF. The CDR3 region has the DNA TGTGCCAGTAGTTTTCAGGTGAACACTGAAGCTTTCTTT.